Presented here are 5 T cell receptor beta chains from one specimen sequenced in a study of T cell responses to AZD1222 COVID-19 vaccine. Sequencing was performed with immunoSEQ multiplex PCR; in TCRdb, only in-frame clones are kept and a portion is missing. The sample lists about 78,000 clones; approximately 91% were seen once. Sequenced material: peripheral blood, taken on day 0 of MenACWY control vaccination. The receptors stem from an adult in good health.

The J gene is TRBJ2-7, the V gene TRBV6-2 or TRBV6-3; D uncertain. This CDR3 has 11 amino acids. V was shortened by 0 bases and J by 7 bases, with 4 bases between the two germline ends. Germline CDR1 and CDR2: MNHEY and SVGEGT. The CDR3, as DNA: TGTGCCAGCAGTTACTCGAGTGAGCAGTACTTC. Translated, it gives CASSYSSEQYF.

The chain is built from TRBV7-9 and TRBJ2-5; D perhaps matches TRBD1 (6 bases). This CDR3 has 16 amino acids. Germline CDR1 reads SEHNR; CDR2 reads FQNEAQ (reference sequence). Trimming shortened V by 2 bases and J by 7 bases, and 20 bases separated the two germline ends. CDR3 in DNA: TGTGCCAGCAGCTTAATGGGGACACAGGGTTGGAGGACCCAGTACTTC. The encoded protein is CASSLMGTQGWRTQYF.

The genes are TRBV21-1 and TRBJ1-2. TRBV21-1 is assigned pseudogene status. CDR3 length: 15 amino acids. CDR3 region: CASNSGAPREDGYTF. The CDR3 DNA is TGTGCCAGCAATTCGGGGGCCCCGCGGGAAGATGGCTACACCTTC.

V is TRBV5-8 and J is TRBJ1-3; the D is unclear. V lost 0 bases and J 0 bases, leaving 7 bases between the germline ends. The germline V gene encodes CDR1 SGHTS and CDR2 YDEGEE. The CDR3 runs 15 residues. The CDR3 protein is CASSLVPSSGNTIYF. The CDR3 DNA sequence: TGTGCCAGCAGCTTGGTCCCGAGCTCTGGAAACACCATATATTTT.

The chain couples TRBV7-2 to TRBJ2-7; D uncertain. The CDR3 runs to 14 residues. The germline CDR1 and CDR2 sequences are SGHTA and FQGNSA. V was trimmed by 1 base and J by 2 bases, leaving 9 bases between them. CDR3 bases: TGTGCCAGCAGCTTAGACCAGGCGACCTACGAGCAGTACTTC. It translates to CASSLDQATYEQYF.